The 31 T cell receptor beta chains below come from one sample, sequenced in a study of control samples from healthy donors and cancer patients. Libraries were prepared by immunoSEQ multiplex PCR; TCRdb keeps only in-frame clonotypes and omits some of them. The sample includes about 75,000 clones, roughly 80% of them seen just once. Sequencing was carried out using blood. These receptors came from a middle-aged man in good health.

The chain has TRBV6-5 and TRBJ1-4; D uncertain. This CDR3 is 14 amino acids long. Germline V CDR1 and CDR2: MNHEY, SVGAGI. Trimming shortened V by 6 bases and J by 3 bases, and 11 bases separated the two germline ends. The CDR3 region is CASRAGSSNEKLFF. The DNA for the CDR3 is TGTGCCAGCAGGGCGGGGTCCTCTAATGAAAAACTGTTTTTT.

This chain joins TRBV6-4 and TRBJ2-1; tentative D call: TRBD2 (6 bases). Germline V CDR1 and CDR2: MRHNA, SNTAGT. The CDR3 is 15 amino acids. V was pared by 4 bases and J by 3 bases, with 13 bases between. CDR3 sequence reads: CASSVEGGRYNEQFF. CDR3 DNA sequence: TGTGCCAGCAGTGTAGAGGGAGGCCGCTACAATGAGCAGTTCTTC.

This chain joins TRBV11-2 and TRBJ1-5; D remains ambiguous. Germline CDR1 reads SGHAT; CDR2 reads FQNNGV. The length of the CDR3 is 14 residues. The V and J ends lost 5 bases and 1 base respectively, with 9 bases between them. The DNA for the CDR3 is TGTGCCAGCAGCCCCGGGTCGAGCAATCAGCCCCAGCATTTT. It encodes CASSPGSSNQPQHF.

The CDR3 coding sequence is TGCAGCGTTGCTGAAACAGGGATGAACACTGAAGCTTTCTTT. It codes for CSVAETGMNTEAFF. The chain couples TRBV29-1 to TRBJ1-1; D is perhaps TRBD1 (6 bases). CDR3 size: 14 residues. The V end was cut by 4 bases, the J end by 0 bases, with 12 bases between. The germline V gene encodes CDR1 SQVTM and CDR2 ANQGSEA.

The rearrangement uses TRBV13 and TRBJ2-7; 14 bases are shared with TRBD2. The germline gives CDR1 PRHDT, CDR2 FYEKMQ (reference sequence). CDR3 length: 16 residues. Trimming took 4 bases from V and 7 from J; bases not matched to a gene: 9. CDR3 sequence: CASSSAGGLAGEEQYF. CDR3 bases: TGTGCCAGCAGCTCCGCAGGGGGACTAGCGGGAGAAGAGCAGTACTTC.

The CDR3 spells CAWRRTGGFGYGYTF. The CDR3 nucleotides are TGTGCCTGGAGAAGGACAGGGGGTTTCGGCTATGGCTACACCTTC. The chain recombines TRBV30 with TRBJ1-2, with 10 nucleotides matching TRBD1. J lost 4 bases, V lost 3 bases, and 8 bases had no gene match. The CDR3 contains 15 residues. Looked up from germline, CDR1 is GTSNPN and CDR2 is SVGIG (reference sequence).

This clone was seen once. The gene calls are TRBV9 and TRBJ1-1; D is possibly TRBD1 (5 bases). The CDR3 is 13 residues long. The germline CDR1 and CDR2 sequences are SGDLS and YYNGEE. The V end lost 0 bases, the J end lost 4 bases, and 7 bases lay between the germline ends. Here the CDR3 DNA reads TGTGCCAGCAGCGTAGAGAGGGGCACTGAAGCTTTCTTT. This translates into CASSVERGTEAFF.

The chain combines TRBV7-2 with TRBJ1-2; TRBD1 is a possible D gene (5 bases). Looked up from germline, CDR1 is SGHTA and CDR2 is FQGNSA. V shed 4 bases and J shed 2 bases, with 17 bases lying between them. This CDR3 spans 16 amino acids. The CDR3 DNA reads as TGTGCCAGCAGCTGGGACGTGTCCCAAACGAACTATGGCTACACCTTC. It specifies CASSWDVSQTNYGYTF.

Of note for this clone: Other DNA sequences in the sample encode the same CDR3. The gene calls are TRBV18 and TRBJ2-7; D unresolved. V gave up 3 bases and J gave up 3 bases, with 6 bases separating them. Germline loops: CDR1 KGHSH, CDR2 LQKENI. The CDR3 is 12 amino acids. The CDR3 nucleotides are TGTGCCAGCTCACCTAGTAGCTACGAGCAGTACTTC. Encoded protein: CASSPSSYEQYF.

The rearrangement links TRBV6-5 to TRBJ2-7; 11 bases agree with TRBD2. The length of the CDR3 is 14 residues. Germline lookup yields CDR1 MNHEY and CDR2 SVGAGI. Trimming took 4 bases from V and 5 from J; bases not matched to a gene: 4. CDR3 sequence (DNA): TGTGCCAGCAGTTTAGCGGGAGGGCCCGACGAGCAGTACTTC. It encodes CASSLAGGPDEQYF.

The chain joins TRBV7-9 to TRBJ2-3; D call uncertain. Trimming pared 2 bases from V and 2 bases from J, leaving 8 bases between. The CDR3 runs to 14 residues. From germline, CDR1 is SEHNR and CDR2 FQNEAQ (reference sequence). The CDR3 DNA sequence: TGTGCCAGCAGCTTAACTCTTACCACAGATACGCAGTATTTT. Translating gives CASSLTLTTDTQYF. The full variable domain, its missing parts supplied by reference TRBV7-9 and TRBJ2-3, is DTGVSQNPRHKITKRGQNVTFRCDPISEHNRLYWYRQTLGQGPEFLTYFQNEAQLEKSRLLSDRFSAERPKGSFSTLEIQRTEQGDSAMYLCASSLTLTTDTQYFGPGTRLTVL.

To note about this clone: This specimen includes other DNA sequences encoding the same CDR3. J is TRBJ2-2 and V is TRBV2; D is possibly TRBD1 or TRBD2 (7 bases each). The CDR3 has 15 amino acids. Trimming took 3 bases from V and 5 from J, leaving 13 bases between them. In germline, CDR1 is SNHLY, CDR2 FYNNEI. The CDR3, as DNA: TGTGCCAGCAGTGAGAGGGGGCGGGAGACCGGGGAGCTGTTTTTT. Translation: CASSERGRETGELFF.

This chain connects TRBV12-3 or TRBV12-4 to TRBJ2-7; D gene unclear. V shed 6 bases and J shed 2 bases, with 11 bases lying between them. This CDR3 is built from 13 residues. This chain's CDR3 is CASRATNTYEQYF. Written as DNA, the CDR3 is TGTGCCAGCAGGGCCACTAACACCTACGAGCAGTACTTC.

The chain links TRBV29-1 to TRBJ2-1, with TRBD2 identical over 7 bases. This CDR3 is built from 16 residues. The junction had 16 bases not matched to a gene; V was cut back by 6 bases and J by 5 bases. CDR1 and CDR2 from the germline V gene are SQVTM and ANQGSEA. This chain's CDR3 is CSVASRGGLLNNEQFF. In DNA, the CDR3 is TGCAGCGTCGCATCTCGGGGAGGGTTACTGAACAATGAGCAGTTCTTC.

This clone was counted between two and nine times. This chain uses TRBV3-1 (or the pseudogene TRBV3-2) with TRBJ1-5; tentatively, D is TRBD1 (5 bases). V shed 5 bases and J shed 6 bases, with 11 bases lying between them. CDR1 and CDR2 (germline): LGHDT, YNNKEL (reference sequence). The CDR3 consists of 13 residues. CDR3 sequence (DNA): TGTGCCAGCAGCGGGGGGACTTTTCAGCCCCAGCATTTT. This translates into CASSGGTFQPQHF.

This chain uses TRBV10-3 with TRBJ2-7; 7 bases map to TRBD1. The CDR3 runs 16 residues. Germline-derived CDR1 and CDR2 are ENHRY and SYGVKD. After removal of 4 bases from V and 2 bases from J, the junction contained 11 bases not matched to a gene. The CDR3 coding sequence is TGTGCCATCAGTGGTTCTAGGGGGCAGGGGACCTACGAGCAGTACTTC. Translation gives CAISGSRGQGTYEQYF.

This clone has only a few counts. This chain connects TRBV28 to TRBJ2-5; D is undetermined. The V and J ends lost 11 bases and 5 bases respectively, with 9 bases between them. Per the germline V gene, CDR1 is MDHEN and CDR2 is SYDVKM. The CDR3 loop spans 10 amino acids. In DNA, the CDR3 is TGTGCCGCTGGCCGGGAGACCCAGTACTTC. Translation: CAAGRETQYF.

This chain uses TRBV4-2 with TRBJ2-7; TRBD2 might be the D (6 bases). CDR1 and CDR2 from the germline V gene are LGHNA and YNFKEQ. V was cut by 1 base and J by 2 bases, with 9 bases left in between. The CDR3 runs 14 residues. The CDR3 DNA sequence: TGTGCCAGCAGCCAAGCGGCGGGAACCTACGAGCAGTACTTC. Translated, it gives CASSQAAGTYEQYF.

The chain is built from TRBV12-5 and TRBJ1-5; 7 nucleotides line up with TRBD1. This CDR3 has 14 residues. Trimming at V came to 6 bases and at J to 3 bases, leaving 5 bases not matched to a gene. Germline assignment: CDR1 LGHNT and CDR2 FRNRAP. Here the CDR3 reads CASGPQGPNQPQHF. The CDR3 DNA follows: TGTGCTAGTGGGCCACAGGGGCCCAATCAGCCCCAGCATTTT.

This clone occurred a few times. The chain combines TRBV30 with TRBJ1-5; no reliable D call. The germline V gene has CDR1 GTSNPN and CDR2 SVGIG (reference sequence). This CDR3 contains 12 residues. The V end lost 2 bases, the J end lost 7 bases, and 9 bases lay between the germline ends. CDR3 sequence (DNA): TGTGCCTGGAGTCGGGTCGACCAGCCCCAGCATTTT. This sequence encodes CAWSRVDQPQHF. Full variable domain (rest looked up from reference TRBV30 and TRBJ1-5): SQTIHQWPATLVQPVGSPLSLECTVEGTSNPNLYWYRQAAGRGLQLLFYSVGIGQISSEVPQNLSASRPQDRQFILSSKKLLLSDSGFYLCAWSRVDQPQHFGDGTRLSIL.

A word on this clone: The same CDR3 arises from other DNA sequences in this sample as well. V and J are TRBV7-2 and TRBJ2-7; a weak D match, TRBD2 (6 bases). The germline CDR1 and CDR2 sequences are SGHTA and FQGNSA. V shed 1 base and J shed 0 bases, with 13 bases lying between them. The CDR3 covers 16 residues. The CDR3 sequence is CASSLVGGRASYEQYF. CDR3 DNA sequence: TGTGCCAGCAGCTTAGTGGGGGGTCGGGCCTCCTACGAGCAGTACTTC.

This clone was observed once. CDR3 loop: CASRGWGGNSYEQYF. CDR3 nucleotides: TGTGCCAGTAGAGGATGGGGCGGAAACTCCTACGAGCAGTACTTC. This chain connects TRBV19 to TRBJ2-7, with D possibly matching TRBD1 (5 bases). The V end lost 6 bases, the J end lost 0 bases, and 15 bases lay between the germline ends. In germline, CDR1 is LNHDA, CDR2 SQIVND (reference sequence). CDR3 length equals 15 residues.

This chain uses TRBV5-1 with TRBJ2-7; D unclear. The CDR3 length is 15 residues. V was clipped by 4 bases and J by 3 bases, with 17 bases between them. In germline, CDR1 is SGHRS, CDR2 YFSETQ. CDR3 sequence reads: CASSPVSPSLYEQYF. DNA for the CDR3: TGCGCCAGCAGCCCAGTATCTCCGTCCCTCTACGAGCAGTACTTC.

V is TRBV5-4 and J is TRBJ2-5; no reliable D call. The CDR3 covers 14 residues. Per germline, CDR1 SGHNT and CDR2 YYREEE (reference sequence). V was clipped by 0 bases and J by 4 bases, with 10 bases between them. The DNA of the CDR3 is TGTGCCAGCAGCTTGGCCTCGAGCCCAGAGACCCAGTACTTC. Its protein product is CASSLASSPETQYF.

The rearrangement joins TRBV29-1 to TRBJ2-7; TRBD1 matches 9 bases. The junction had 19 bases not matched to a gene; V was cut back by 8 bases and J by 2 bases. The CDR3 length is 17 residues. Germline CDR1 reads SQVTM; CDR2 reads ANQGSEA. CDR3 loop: CSFTRQDRGLGTYEQYF. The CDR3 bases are TGCAGCTTCACCCGCCAGGACAGGGGACTGGGTACCTACGAGCAGTACTTC.

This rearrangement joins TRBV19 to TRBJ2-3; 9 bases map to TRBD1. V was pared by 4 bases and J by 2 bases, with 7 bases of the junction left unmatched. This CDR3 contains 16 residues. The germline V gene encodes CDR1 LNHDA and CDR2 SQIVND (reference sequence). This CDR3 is CASSSGQGWDTDTQYF. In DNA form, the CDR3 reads TGTGCCAGTAGTAGCGGACAGGGGTGGGACACAGATACGCAGTATTTT.

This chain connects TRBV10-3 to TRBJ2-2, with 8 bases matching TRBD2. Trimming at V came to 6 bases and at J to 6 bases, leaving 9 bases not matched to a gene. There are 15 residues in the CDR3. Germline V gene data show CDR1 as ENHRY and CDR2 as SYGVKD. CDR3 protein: CAIRLSTSEPGELFF. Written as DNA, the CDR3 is TGTGCCATCAGATTATCGACTAGCGAGCCCGGGGAGCTGTTTTTT.

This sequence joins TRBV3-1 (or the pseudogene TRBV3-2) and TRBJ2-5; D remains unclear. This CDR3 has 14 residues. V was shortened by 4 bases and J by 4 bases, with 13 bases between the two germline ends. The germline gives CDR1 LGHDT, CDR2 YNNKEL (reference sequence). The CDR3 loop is CASSPSGHGETQYF. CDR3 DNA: TGTGCCAGCAGCCCGTCTGGTCACGGAGAGACCCAGTACTTC.

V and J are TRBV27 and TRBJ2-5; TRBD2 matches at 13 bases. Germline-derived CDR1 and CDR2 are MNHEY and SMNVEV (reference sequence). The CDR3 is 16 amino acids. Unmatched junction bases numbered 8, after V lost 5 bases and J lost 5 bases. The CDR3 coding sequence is TGTGCCAGCAGTCTAATACTAGCGGGAGGGAGGGAGACCCAGTACTTC. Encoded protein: CASSLILAGGRETQYF.

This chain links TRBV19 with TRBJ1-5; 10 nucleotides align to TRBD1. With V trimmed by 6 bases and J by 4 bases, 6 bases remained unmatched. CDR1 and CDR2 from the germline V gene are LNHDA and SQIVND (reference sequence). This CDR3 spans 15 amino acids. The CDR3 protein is CASRFRDRGNQPQHF. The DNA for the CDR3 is TGTGCCAGTAGGTTCCGGGACAGGGGTAATCAGCCCCAGCATTTT.

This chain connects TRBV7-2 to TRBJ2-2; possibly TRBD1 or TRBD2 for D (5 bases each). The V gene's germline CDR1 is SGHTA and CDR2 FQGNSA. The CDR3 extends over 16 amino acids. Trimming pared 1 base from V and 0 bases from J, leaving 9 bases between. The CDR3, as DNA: TGTGCCAGCAGCTTAGGGGGGTTAGCGAACACCGGGGAGCTGTTTTTT. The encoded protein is CASSLGGLANTGELFF.